This T cell receptor beta chain was observed in a study of regulatory T cells in long-lasting Graves disease. General study results and limits: Repertoires from persistent disease leaned toward TRBV28, TRBJ1-2 and TRBJ2-5.

This clonotype was seen many times. The antigen remains unidentified. Time point noted: newly diagnosed GD, antithyroid drugs for less than 3 months. The TCR library was prepared using RNA isolated from PBMCs. From germline, CDR1 is LGHDT and CDR2 YNNKEL (reference sequence). Germline trimming cut 4 bases from V and 5 bases from J; bases unmatched to any gene: 6. The CDR3 length is 14 residues. Researchers made TCR beta libraries by using iRepertoire HTBI primers and running Arm-PCR on CDR3 regions. TCRdb re-derived calls from the multiplex PCR reads in MiXCR, one entry per CDR3 protein. The table has around 470,000 distinct CDR3 sequences, about 15% seen once; the top ten hold approximately 17%. These data were also filed under a second study, of T cells in Graves' hyperthyroidism and ophthalmopathy. That source notes: The study excluded patients with uncontrolled infection, other autoimmune disease, pregnancy or lactation. For the diagnoses, clinical symptoms, serum thyroxine and TRAb, thyroid ultrasound and orbital computed tomography were used.

The source is a woman in her forties or fifties with Graves disease. This chain links TRBV3-1 with TRBJ2-3; 7 bases line up with TRBD1. This specimen consisted of peripheral blood mononuclear cells (PBMCs), obtained at new diagnosis, from a patient treated with antithyroid drugs. CDR3 nucleotides: TGTGCCAGCAGCCCAATGCACAGGGGAGATACGCAGTATTTT. It codes for CASSPMHRGDTQYF.